One and the same sample provided the 20 T cell receptor beta chains below, sequenced in a study of siplizumab effects on memory and regulatory T cells (dated by TCRdb to about 2019). The library was obtained by the immunoSEQ multiplex PCR assay. TCRdb obtained this table from immuneACCESS and retained in-frame rearrangements with V and J assigned. These tables miss some clones; where compared with another copy, unresolved V genes account for less than half of the shortfall, and the remainder is unexplained. A total of around 7,000 clones appear in this sample, approximately 70% of them only once. About half of the sample rests with the top ten. The specimen was effector memory CD8+ T cells sorted from blood. This specimen's cell subset or site label, interpreted: unstimulated CD8+ effector memory T cells. Every receptor here comes from a human donor in good health.

J is TRBJ2-7 and V is TRBV7-2; TRBD2 matches at 11 bases. V was clipped by 3 bases and J by 0 bases; unmatched bases: 10. The CDR3 length is 18 residues. Germline assignment: CDR1 SGHTA and CDR2 FQGNSA. DNA for the CDR3: TGTGCCAGCAGCTTCCTAGCGGGAGGTCAACTGAGCTCCTACGAGCAGTACTTC. It encodes CASSFLAGGQLSSYEQYF.

J is TRBJ2-1 and V is TRBV5-4, with 11 bases identical to TRBD1. Germline CDR1 and CDR2: SGHNT and YYREEE (reference sequence). V gave up 3 bases and J gave up 7 bases; unmatched junction bases: 6. The CDR3 contains 15 residues. CDR3 sequence reads: CASSWGTGGLNEQFF. The CDR3 DNA follows: TGTGCCAGCAGCTGGGGGACAGGGGGGTTGAATGAGCAGTTCTTC.

The chain is built from TRBV19 and TRBJ2-6, with a tentative D call TRBD1 (6 bases). This CDR3 region has 14 residues. V dropped 9 bases and J dropped 4 bases, with 13 bases sitting between them. Germline V gene data show CDR1 as LNHDA and CDR2 as SQIVND (reference sequence). CDR3 protein: CASHRVPGANVLTF. The CDR3 nucleotides read TGTGCCAGCCACAGGGTTCCAGGGGCCAACGTCCTGACTTTC.

The chain couples TRBV4-3 to TRBJ2-1, with TRBD2 identical over 11 bases. Germline V gene sequence: CDR1 LGHNA, CDR2 YSLEER. The CDR3 is 16 residues long. V lost 5 bases, J lost 7 bases, and 10 bases stayed unmatched. The CDR3 nucleotides read TGCGCCAGCAGCTTACTAGCGGGAGAAGGTTTTAATGAGCAGTTCTTC. This gives the protein CASSLLAGEGFNEQFF.

The chain recombines TRBV27 with TRBJ2-1; D is possibly TRBD2 (6 bases). With 3 bases removed from V and 13 bases from J, the gap between germline ends came to 19 bases. The CDR3 covers 14 residues. Germline V gene lookup returns CDR1 MNHEY and CDR2 SMNVEV (reference sequence). The chain's CDR3 is CASSLGGNGVVQFF. The CDR3 DNA sequence: TGTGCCAGCAGTTTGGGCGGGAACGGGGTAGTACAGTTCTTC.

CDR3 in DNA: TGTGCCAGTAGTGTGGGACAGGGATACGTGGACTACGAGCAGTACTTC. It yields the protein CASSVGQGYVDYEQYF. The rearrangement joins TRBV19 to TRBJ2-7; 9 bases are shared with TRBD1. The germline V gene encodes CDR1 LNHDA and CDR2 SQIVND (reference sequence). V shed 5 bases and J 3 bases; nucleotides not matched to a gene: 11. This CDR3 has 16 amino acids.

V usage is TRBV29-1 and J usage is TRBJ2-7, with D maybe TRBD2 (6 bases). V lost 4 bases and J 7 bases, leaving 14 bases between the germline ends. Germline CDR1 is SQVTM and CDR2 is ANQGSEA. The CDR3 sequence is 12 residues long. CDR3: CSVGGEDPEQYF. CDR3 nucleotides: TGCAGCGTTGGGGGGGAGGACCCGGAGCAGTACTTC.

This sequence joins TRBV7-9 and TRBJ2-1; D gene uncertain. The germline V and J ends were trimmed by 2 bases and 10 bases, with 6 bases remaining between them. Germline CDR1 SEHNR, CDR2 FQNEAQ (reference sequence). CDR3 size: 11 residues. CDR3 protein: CASSLRYEQFF. The CDR3, as DNA: TGTGCCAGCAGCTTACGGTACGAGCAGTTCTTC.

V is TRBV11-2 and J is TRBJ2-1; D is uncertain. The length of the CDR3 is 11 residues. Trimming stripped 5 bases from V and 8 bases from J, with 7 bases between. The germline CDR1 and CDR2 sequences are SGHAT and FQNNGV. CDR3 coding DNA: TGTGCCAGCAGCATCCCAGATGAGCAGTTCTTC. Translated, it gives CASSIPDEQFF.

In this sample, this clone turned up a few times. This chain connects TRBV29-1 to TRBJ1-1; D gene uncertain. The V gene lost 6 bases and the J gene lost 1 base, with 18 bases spanning the gap. The CDR3 consists of 15 residues. Germline values: CDR1 SQVTM, CDR2 ANQGSEA. The CDR3 sequence is CSVDVKGWGNTEAFF. The DNA for the CDR3 is TGCAGCGTGGACGTGAAAGGTTGGGGGAACACTGAAGCTTTCTTT. Full variable domain (rest looked up from reference TRBV29-1 and TRBJ1-1): SAVISQKPSRDICQRGTSLTIQCQVDSQVTMMFWYRQQPGQSLTLIATANQGSEATYESGFVIDKFPISRPNLTFSTLTVSNMSPEDSSIYLCSVDVKGWGNTEAFFGQGTRLTVV.

This clone has just a few counts. The V gene is TRBV7-9, the J gene TRBJ2-3; 7 bases are shared with TRBD2. V trimming: 5 bases; J trimming: 2 bases; junction bases outside the gene matches: 4. In germline, CDR1 is SEHNR, CDR2 FQNEAQ (reference sequence). There are 14 residues in the CDR3. CDR3 sequence: CASSEERDTDTQYF. Here the CDR3 DNA reads TGTGCCAGCAGCGAAGAGCGGGACACAGATACGCAGTATTTT.

The chain employs TRBV29-1 and TRBJ1-2; tentatively, D is TRBD1 (6 bases). With 6 bases removed from V and 5 bases from J, the gap between germline ends came to 13 bases. The CDR3 has 12 residues. Germline assignment: CDR1 SQVTM and CDR2 ANQGSEA. This CDR3 reads CSVAGTLYGYTF. CDR3 in DNA: TGCAGCGTCGCCGGGACACTTTATGGCTACACCTTC.

The chain combines TRBV30 with TRBJ2-6, with D possibly matching TRBD1 (7 bases). Germline-derived CDR1 and CDR2 are GTSNPN and SVGIG (reference sequence). V lost 3 bases, J lost 3 bases, and 15 bases lay in between. This CDR3 has 16 residues. CDR3 in amino acids: CAWSRGTDDGANVLTF. CDR3 in DNA: TGTGCCTGGAGCCGCGGGACAGATGATGGGGCCAACGTCCTGACTTTC. Using reference TRBV30 and TRBJ2-6 for the parts outside the CDR3, the full variable domain is SQTIHQWPATLVQPVGSPLSLECTVEGTSNPNLYWYRQAAGRGLQLLFYSVGIGQISSEVPQNLSASRPQDRQFILSSKKLLLSDSGFYLCAWSRGTDDGANVLTFGAGSRLTVL.

This chain joins TRBV6-1 and TRBJ2-6; D not certain. The CDR3 loop spans 14 amino acids. V was pared by 4 bases and J by 0 bases, with 4 bases between. The V gene's germline CDR1 is MNHNS and CDR2 SASEGT. This CDR3 is CASSALSGANVLTF. Here the CDR3 DNA reads TGTGCCAGCAGTGCCCTCTCTGGGGCCAACGTCCTGACTTTC.

The chain has TRBV19 and TRBJ2-4, with D maybe TRBD2 (5 bases). CDR3 length equals 15 residues. Per the germline V gene, CDR1 is LNHDA and CDR2 is SQIVND (reference sequence). Trimming left V 7 bases short and J 1 base short, with 14 bases between. CDR3 protein: CASNGSGSAKNIQYF. The CDR3 nucleotides are TGTGCCAGTAATGGTTCGGGGTCGGCCAAAAACATTCAGTACTTC.

This clone was seen just once. This chain uses TRBV6-5 with TRBJ2-7, with D perhaps TRBD1 or TRBD2 (6 bases each). This CDR3 has 14 residues. V was shortened by 5 bases and J by 4 bases, with 15 bases between the two germline ends. Germline CDR1 reads MNHEY; CDR2 reads SVGAGI. As DNA, the CDR3 is TGTGCCAGCAGTACCCCCCGGGGGCGGTACGAGCAGTACTTC. Its protein product is CASSTPRGRYEQYF.

CDR3 loop: CASSLGVWNEQFF. CDR3 nucleotides: TGTGCCAGCAGCTTAGGGGTTTGGAATGAGCAGTTCTTC. The chain recombines TRBV11-3 with TRBJ2-1; D not certain. The V gene's germline CDR1 is SGHNT and CDR2 YENEEA. Trimming left V 1 base short and J 7 bases short, with 8 bases between. This CDR3 has 13 residues.

This chain joins TRBV7-9 and TRBJ2-1, with no clear D. V was pared by 0 bases and J by 0 bases, with 6 bases between. CDR3 length: 15 residues. CDR1 SEHNR and CDR2 FQNEAQ come from the germline V gene (reference sequence). For the CDR3, the DNA is TGTGCCAGCAGCTTAGCGGTCCGCTCCTACAATGAGCAGTTCTTC. It specifies CASSLAVRSYNEQFF.

The gene calls are TRBV6-5 and TRBJ1-4; 7 bases are shared with TRBD1. The CDR3 runs to 11 residues. From germline, CDR1 is MNHEY and CDR2 SVGAGI. J lost 14 bases, V lost 6 bases, and 6 bases had no gene match. CDR3 DNA: TGTGCCAGCAGACAGGGGACGATTCTGTTTTTT. Translating it yields CASRQGTILFF.

This chain joins TRBV6-4 and TRBJ1-1; weak D call: TRBD1 (5 bases). V shed 4 bases and J shed 4 bases, with 10 bases lying between them. From germline, CDR1 is MRHNA and CDR2 SNTAGT. CDR3 length: 13 amino acids. The CDR3 loop reads CASSVGGVTEAFF. CDR3 DNA sequence: TGTGCCAGCAGTGTAGGAGGGGTCACTGAAGCTTTCTTT.